This TCR beta chain derives from a study of beta chain features in type 1 diabetes. Notes on the study in general: TCRB CDR3 length was moderately but significantly reduced in all four CD4+ subsets of Type 1 diabetes patients.

This clone occurred a few times. What it binds is unknown. Since all of the isolated RNA was reverse transcribed, expressed TCRB transcripts were what got sequenced. Only in-frame clones appear in the TCRdb table, and some are missing; sequencing was by immunoSEQ multiplex PCR. The table has 620,000 or so clones, less than 20% seen once; the top ten hold 0.07% to 0.095%. Once sorted, every population was more than 98% pure. Germline loops: CDR1 SGHTA, CDR2 FQGTGA. The V segment lost 5 bases and the J segment 0 bases; nucleotides outside the gene matches: 12. The CDR3 has 19 residues. The gene calls are TRBV7-3 and TRBJ2-3, with TRBD2 matching 12 bases. Input material: naive CD4+ T cells from blood. The TCR sequence derives from a young man in good health. The CDR3 DNA is TGTGCCAGCAGCCCCCGGACTAGCGGGACCCGATCAAGCACAGATACGCAGTATTTT. Amino acids: CASSPRTSGTRSSTDTQYF.